Listed below are T cell receptor beta chains from one sample, sequenced in a study of cytomegalovirus exposure and HLA in healthy donors. Generated by immunoSEQ multiplex PCR, the TCRdb table keeps only in-frame clones and is missing some. Found here are around 100,000 clones, roughly 69% of them singletons; the top ten hold more than 2%. Input material: PBMCs. The receptors were gathered from a man aged 50 to 60 in good health and CMV-seropositive. CDR3s include the opening cysteine and the closing phenylalanine or tryptophan. Each record gives: clone size, J gene, V gene, D gene, CDR3 protein, CDR3 DNA. A D gene is named only where the DNA matches it firmly. The size entry is marked missing in some rows and otherwise reads once, few, many or a size class.

clone_size: -; j_call: TRBJ1-2; v_call: TRBV27; d_call: -; cdr3_aa: CASTLARGGTYTF; cdr3_nt: TGTGCCAGCACCCTCGCGAGGGGGGGTACCTACACCTTC
clone_size: -; j_call: TRBJ2-3; v_call: TRBV5-1; d_call: -; cdr3_aa: CASSFDRPVRTRSTDTQYF; cdr3_nt: TGCGCCAGCAGCTTTGACAGGCCAGTAAGGACCCGTAGCACAGATACGCAGTATTTT
clone_size: -; j_call: TRBJ2-3; v_call: TRBV10-3; d_call: -; cdr3_aa: CAISEYQGTDTQYF; cdr3_nt: TGTGCCATCAGTGAGTACCAGGGCACAGATACGCAGTATTTT
clone_size: -; j_call: TRBJ1-1; v_call: TRBV29-1; d_call: TRBD1; cdr3_aa: CSAKQGSTEAFF; cdr3_nt: TGCAGCGCCAAACAGGGGAGCACTGAAGCTTTCTTT
clone_size: few; j_call: TRBJ1-5; v_call: TRBV19; d_call: -; cdr3_aa: CASSLWSASNQPQHF; cdr3_nt: TGTGCCAGTAGTCTTTGGTCCGCGAGCAATCAGCCCCAGCATTTT
clone_size: once; j_call: TRBJ2-5; v_call: TRBV5-4; d_call: TRBD2; cdr3_aa: CASSRTSGRVETQYF; cdr3_nt: TGTGCCAGCAGCAGGACTAGCGGGAGGGTGGAGACCCAGTACTTC
clone_size: few; j_call: TRBJ1-4; v_call: TRBV4-1; d_call: -; cdr3_aa: CASARATNEKLFF; cdr3_nt: TGCGCCAGCGCGAGGGCAACTAATGAAAAACTGTTTTTT
clone_size: -; j_call: TRBJ2-3; v_call: TRBV2; d_call: TRBD2; cdr3_aa: CASSGETSGGYTDTQYF; cdr3_nt: TGTGCCAGCAGTGGAGAGACTAGCGGGGGATACACAGATACGCAGTATTTT
clone_size: -; j_call: TRBJ2-7; v_call: TRBV27; d_call: TRBD1; cdr3_aa: CASSSPGTGTYEQYF; cdr3_nt: TGTGCCAGCAGTTCCCCCGGGACAGGGACCTACGAGCAGTACTTC
clone_size: -; j_call: TRBJ2-7; v_call: TRBV4-1; d_call: TRBD2; cdr3_aa: CASSQALRTSGRHEQYF; cdr3_nt: TGCGCCAGCAGCCAAGCCTTACGGACTAGCGGGAGACACGAGCAGTACTTC
clone_size: -; j_call: TRBJ1-2; v_call: TRBV9; d_call: -; cdr3_aa: CASSATLGGYTF; cdr3_nt: TGTGCCAGCAGCGCCACGCTCGGTGGCTACACCTTC
clone_size: -; j_call: TRBJ1-2; v_call: TRBV5-1; d_call: -; cdr3_aa: CASSLHRNFYGYTF; cdr3_nt: TGCGCCAGCAGCTTGCACAGAAACTTCTATGGCTACACCTTC
clone_size: -; j_call: TRBJ2-5; v_call: TRBV5-4; d_call: -; cdr3_aa: CASSLKAEETQYF; cdr3_nt: TGTGCCAGCAGCTTGAAAGCGGAAGAGACCCAGTACTTC
clone_size: -; j_call: TRBJ2-7; v_call: TRBV7-9; d_call: -; cdr3_aa: CASSPSGVPYEQYF; cdr3_nt: TGTGCCAGCAGCCCTTCCGGGGTTCCCTACGAGCAGTACTTC
clone_size: -; j_call: TRBJ2-5; v_call: TRBV7-9; d_call: TRBD2; cdr3_aa: CASSLVSGRAAGETQYF; cdr3_nt: TGTGCCAGCAGCTTAGTTAGCGGGAGGGCGGCTGGAGAGACCCAGTACTTC
clone_size: -; j_call: TRBJ1-2; v_call: TRBV7-2; d_call: -; cdr3_aa: CASSHPGKSGYTF; cdr3_nt: TGTGCCAGCAGCCATCCGGGGAAGTCTGGCTACACCTTC
clone_size: -; j_call: TRBJ2-2; v_call: TRBV7-9; d_call: -; cdr3_aa: CASSYSGLSTGELFF; cdr3_nt: TGTGCCAGCAGCTATTCAGGGCTGAGCACCGGGGAGCTGTTTTTT
clone_size: few; j_call: TRBJ2-7; v_call: TRBV6-1; d_call: -; cdr3_aa: CASSGGNRAYEQYF; cdr3_nt: TGTGCCAGCAGTGGTGGTAACAGGGCCTACGAGCAGTACTTC